This T cell receptor (beta chain) was retrieved from a study of glioma-infiltrating T cells. Overall study results and limits: Non-neoplastic patients had below-expected tissue-blood divergence, while all gliomas exceeded expectation.

Many counts were recorded for this clonotype. The antigen is not known. Amplification of TCR alpha and beta CDR3 regions from RNA used iRepertoire nested multiplex PCR. TCRdb reanalysed the multiplex PCR reads using MiXCR and keeps one entry per CDR3 protein. The sample consists of some 190,000 distinct CDR3 sequences, 25% to 35% of them appearing once. Trimming took 1 base from V and 6 from J; bases not matched to a gene: 5. The CDR3 is 14 amino acids. Germline V gene data show CDR1 as DFQATT and CDR2 as SNEGSKA (reference sequence). The chain is built from TRBV20-1 and TRBJ2-1; 8 bases are shared with TRBD2. The clonotype comes from a human donor with low-grade glioma or glioblastoma, undergoing nonglioma brain surgery, or in good health (not recorded which). The sequencing sample was made of glioma tissue, nonneoplastic brain tissue, or PBMCs (not recorded which). In DNA form, the CDR3 reads TGCAGTGCTAGAGCAGGGACTAGGAGCAATGAGCAGTTCTTC. Protein: CSARAGTRSNEQFF.